This entry is about one T cell receptor beta chain. The data stem from a study of T-cell reconstitution after alpha-beta-depleted transplantation in children. Unique molecular identifiers tagged the TCRbeta library. MiXCR, applied by TCRdb to the PCR reads, yields one record per CDR3 protein. The table has 200,000 to 250,000 distinct CDR3 sequences, about 9.5% seen once. The CDR3 extends over 13 amino acids. Looked up from germline, CDR1 is MGHRA and CDR2 is YSYEKL. Trimming cost V 2 bases and J 1 base, with 4 bases left between them. The TCR comes from a human donor who donated a stem cell graft to a child with acute lymphoblastic leukemia. Sequenced material: PBMCs from the stem cell graft donor, taken from the stem cell graft. The gene calls are TRBV4-1 and TRBJ2-3; no definite D call. The CDR3, as DNA: TGCGCCAGCAGCCAAATGGGCACAGATACGCAGTATTTT. The encoded protein is CASSQMGTDTQYF.